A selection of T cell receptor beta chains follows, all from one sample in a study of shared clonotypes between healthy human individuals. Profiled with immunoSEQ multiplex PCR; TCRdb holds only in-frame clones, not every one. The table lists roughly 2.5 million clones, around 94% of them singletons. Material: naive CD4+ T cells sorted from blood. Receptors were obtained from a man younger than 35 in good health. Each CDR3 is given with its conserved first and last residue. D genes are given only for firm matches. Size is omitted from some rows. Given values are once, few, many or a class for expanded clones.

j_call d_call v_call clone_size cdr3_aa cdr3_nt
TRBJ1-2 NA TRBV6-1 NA CASSAAGLGNYGYTF TGTGCCAGCAGTGCCGCGGGACTCGGAAACTATGGCTACACCTTC
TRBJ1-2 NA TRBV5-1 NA CASSPEANYGYTF TGCGCCAGCAGTCCCGAGGCTAACTATGGCTACACCTTC
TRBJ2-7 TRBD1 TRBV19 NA CASSDGTGYREQYF TGTGCCAGTAGTGACGGGACAGGGTACCGCGAGCAGTACTTC
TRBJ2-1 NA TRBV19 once CASTSSGLGEQFF TGTGCCAGTACGAGTTCGGGTCTGGGAGAGCAGTTCTTC
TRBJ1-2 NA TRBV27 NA CASSYHRGGNYGYTF TGTGCCAGCAGCTACCATCGCGGGGGTAACTATGGCTACACCTTC
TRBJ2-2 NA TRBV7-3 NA CASSLGTGELFF TGTGCCAGCAGCTTAGGGACCGGGGAGCTGTTTTTT
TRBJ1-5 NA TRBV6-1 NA CASQGGTGNQPQHF TGTGCCAGTCAAGGGGGGACGGGCAATCAGCCCCAGCATTTT
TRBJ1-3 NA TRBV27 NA CASSRPGFGNTIYF TGTGCCAGCAGTCGCCCAGGGTTTGGAAACACCATATATTTT
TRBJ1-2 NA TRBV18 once CASSPGPGAGYTF TGTGCCAGCTCACCGGGCCCCGGGGCGGGCTACACCTTC
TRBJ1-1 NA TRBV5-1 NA CASSLEGIPNTEAFF TGCGCCAGCAGCTTGGAAGGTATCCCGAACACTGAAGCTTTCTTT
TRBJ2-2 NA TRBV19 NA CAGGGTQDTGELFF TGTGCCGGGGGAGGAACCCAGGACACCGGGGAGCTGTTTTTT
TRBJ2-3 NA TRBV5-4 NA CASSLGGERTDTQYF TGTGCCAGCAGCTTGGGGGGCGAGAGAACAGATACGCAGTATTTT
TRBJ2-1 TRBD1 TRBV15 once CATSRDSLTGSSYNEQFF TGTGCCACCAGCAGAGATTCCCTGACAGGGAGCTCCTACAATGAGCAGTTCTTC
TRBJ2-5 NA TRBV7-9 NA CASSLAGLVRETQYF TGTGCCAGCAGCTTAGCGGGGTTGGTAAGAGAGACCCAGTACTTC
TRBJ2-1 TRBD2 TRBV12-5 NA CASGFPYIRLAGENEQFF TGTGCTAGTGGTTTCCCTTACATTCGACTAGCGGGAGAGAATGAGCAGTTCTTC
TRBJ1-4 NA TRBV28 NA CASRETGATNEKLFF TGTGCCAGCAGGGAAACAGGAGCAACTAATGAAAAACTGTTTTTT
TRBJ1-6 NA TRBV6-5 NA CASNLGVLGSPLHF TGTGCCAGCAACCTAGGGGTCCTTGGTTCACCCCTCCACTTT
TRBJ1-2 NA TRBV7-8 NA CASSTGPDNYGYTF TGTGCCAGCAGCACAGGACCGGATAACTATGGCTACACCTTC
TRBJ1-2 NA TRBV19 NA CASSIKQGGYYGYTF TGTGCCAGTAGTATCAAACAAGGGGGGTACTATGGCTACACCTTC
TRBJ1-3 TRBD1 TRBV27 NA CASSLGTDGNTIYF TGTGCCAGCAGTTTAGGGACAGACGGAAACACCATATATTTT
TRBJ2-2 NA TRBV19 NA CASSIGGSGAGELFF TGTGCCAGTAGTATAGGCGGTAGCGGCGCCGGGGAGCTGTTTTTT
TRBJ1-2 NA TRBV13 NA CASSLPRYNYGYTF TGTGCCAGCAGCTTACCTAGATACAACTATGGCTACACCTTC
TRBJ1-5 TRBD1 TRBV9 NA CASSVGQGADQPQHF TGTGCCAGCAGCGTAGGGCAGGGGGCCGATCAGCCCCAGCATTTT
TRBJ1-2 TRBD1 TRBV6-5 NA CASSYPAGGGYTF TGTGCCAGCAGTTACCCGGCAGGGGGCGGCTACACCTTC
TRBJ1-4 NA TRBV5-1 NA CASSSGGRANEKLFF TGCGCCAGCAGCTCCGGGGGGAGGGCTAATGAAAAACTGTTTTTT
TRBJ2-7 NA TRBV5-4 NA CASNREPGYEQYF TGTGCCAGCAACCGCGAGCCGGGATACGAGCAGTACTTC
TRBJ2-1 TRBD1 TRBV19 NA CASRGPGQGKQFF TGTGCCAGTAGGGGCCCGGGACAGGGGAAGCAGTTCTTC
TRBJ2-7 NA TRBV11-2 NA CASSLAPERVAYEQYF TGTGCCAGCAGCTTAGCTCCAGAGCGGGTTGCCTACGAGCAGTACTTC
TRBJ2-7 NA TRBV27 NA CASSTTLRGSQYF TGTGCCAGCAGTACCACCCTCAGGGGATCCCAGTACTTC
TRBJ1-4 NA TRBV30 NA CAWSGSGTSVRKLFF TGTGCCTGGAGTGGGAGCGGGACGTCCGTGAGGAAACTGTTTTTT
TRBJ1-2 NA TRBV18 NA CASSPSGPIGYTF TGTGCCAGCTCACCAAGTGGCCCGATTGGCTACACCTTC
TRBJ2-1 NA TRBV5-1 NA CASSPTLANEQFF TGCGCCAGCAGCCCTACCTTGGCTAATGAGCAGTTCTTC
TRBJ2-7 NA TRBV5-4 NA CASSSGEYEQYF TGTGCCAGCAGCTCAGGGGAATACGAGCAGTACTTC
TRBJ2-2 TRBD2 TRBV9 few CASTPTSGRGGELFF TGTGCCAGCACCCCGACTAGCGGGAGAGGCGGGGAGCTGTTTTTT
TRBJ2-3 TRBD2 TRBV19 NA CASKTLAGAITDTQYF TGTGCCAGTAAGACCCTAGCGGGGGCGATCACAGATACGCAGTATTTT
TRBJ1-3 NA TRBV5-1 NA CASSLGGARGNTIYF TGCGCCAGCAGCTTGGGAGGGGCGCGGGGAAACACCATATATTTT